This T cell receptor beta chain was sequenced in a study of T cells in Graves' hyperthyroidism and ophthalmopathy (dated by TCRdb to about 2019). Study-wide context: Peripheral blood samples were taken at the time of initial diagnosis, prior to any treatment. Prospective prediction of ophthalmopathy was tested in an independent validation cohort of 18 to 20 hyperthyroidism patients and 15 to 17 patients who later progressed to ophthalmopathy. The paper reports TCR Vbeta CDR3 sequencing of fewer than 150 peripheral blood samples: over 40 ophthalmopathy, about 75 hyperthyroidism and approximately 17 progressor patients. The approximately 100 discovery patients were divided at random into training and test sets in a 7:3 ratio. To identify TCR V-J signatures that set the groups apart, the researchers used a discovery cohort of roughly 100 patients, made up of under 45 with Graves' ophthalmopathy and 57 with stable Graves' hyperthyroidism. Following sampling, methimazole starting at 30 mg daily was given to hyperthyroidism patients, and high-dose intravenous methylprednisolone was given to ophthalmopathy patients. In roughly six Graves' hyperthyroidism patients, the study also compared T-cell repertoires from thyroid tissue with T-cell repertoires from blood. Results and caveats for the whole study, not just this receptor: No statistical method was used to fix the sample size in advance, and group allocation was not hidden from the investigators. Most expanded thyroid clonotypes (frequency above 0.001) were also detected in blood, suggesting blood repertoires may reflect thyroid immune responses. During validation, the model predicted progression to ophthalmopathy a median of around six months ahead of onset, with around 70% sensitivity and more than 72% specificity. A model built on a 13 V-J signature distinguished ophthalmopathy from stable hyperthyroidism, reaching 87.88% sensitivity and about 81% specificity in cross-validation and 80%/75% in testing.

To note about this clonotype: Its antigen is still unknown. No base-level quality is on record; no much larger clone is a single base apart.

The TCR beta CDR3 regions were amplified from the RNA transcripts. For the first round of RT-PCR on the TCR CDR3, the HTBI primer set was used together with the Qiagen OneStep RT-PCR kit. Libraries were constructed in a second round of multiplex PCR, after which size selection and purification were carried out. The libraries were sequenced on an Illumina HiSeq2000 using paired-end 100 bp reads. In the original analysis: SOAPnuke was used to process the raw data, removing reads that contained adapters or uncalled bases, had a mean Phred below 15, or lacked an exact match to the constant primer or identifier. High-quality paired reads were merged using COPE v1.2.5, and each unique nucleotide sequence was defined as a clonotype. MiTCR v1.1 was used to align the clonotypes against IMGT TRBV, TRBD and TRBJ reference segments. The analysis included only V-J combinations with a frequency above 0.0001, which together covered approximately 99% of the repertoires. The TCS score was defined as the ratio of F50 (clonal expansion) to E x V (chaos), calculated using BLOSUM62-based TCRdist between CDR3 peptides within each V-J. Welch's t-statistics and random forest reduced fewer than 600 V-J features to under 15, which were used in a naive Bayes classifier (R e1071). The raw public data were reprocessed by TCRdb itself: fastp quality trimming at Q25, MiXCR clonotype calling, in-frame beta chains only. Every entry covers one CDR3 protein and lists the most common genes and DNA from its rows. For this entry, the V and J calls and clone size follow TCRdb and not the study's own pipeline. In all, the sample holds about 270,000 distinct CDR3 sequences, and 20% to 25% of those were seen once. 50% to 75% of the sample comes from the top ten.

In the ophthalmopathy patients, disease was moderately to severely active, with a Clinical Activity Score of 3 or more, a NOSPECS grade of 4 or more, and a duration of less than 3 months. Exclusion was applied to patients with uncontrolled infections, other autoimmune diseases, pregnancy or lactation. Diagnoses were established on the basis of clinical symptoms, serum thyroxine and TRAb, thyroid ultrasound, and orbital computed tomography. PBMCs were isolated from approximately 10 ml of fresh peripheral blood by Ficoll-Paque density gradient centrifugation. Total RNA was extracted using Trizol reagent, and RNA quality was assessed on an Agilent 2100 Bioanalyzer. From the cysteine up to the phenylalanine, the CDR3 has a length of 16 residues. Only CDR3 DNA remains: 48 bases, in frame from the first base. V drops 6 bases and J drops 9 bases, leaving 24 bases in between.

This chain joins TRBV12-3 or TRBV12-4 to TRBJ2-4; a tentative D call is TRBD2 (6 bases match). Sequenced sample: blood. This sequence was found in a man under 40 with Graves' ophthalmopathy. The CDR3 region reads CASSPLLAGMEGIQYF. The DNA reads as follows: TGTGCCAGCAGCCCTCTATTGGCGGGGATGGAGGGCATTCAGTACTTC.